This paragraph reports one T cell receptor beta chain. The sample belongs to a study of blood T cell repertoires in COVID-19. Study-level information: Sites in the United States, Italy and Spain provided acute and convalescent COVID-19 samples. PBMCs, B-cell-depleted T cells, or T cells provided the cDNA or gDNA that made up the material.

With 1 base removed from V and 8 bases from J, the gap between germline ends came to 11 bases. Germline V gene sequence: CDR1 SGHVS, CDR2 FQNEAQ. The CDR3 runs to 13 residues. Authors' analysis steps: Scientists estimated how many nucleated cells there were by amplifying reference gene primers. Assay: immunoSEQ multiplex PCR; the TCRdb copy retains only in-frame clones and omits some. For V, J and clone size, that table is used; D and trimming come from the DNA. The data contain 23,000 or so clones, 94% of them singletons. The sequenced material came from peripheral blood. This chain connects TRBV7-8 to TRBJ1-2; D gene ambiguous. The receptor's source is a woman in her forties or fifties with active COVID-19. CDR3 nucleotides: TGTGCCAGCAGCTTAGGCCCCGTCGGGGGCTACACCTTC. This codes for CASSLGPVGGYTF.